Listed below are T cell receptor beta chains from one sample, sequenced in a study of T cells expressing NK-cell markers. Reanalyzing the 5' RACE reads, TCRdb keeps one entry per CDR3 protein, without DNA. The repertoire table contains fewer than 300,000 distinct CDR3 sequences. What was sequenced was blood T cells: a sorted CD56 or NKG2C T cell subset, CD4+ or CD8+ T cells, or bulk PBMC T cells (not recorded which). Every receptor here comes from a woman aged 18-70 years in good health. CDR3s include the opening cysteine and the closing phenylalanine or tryptophan. Each record gives: J gene, V gene, CDR3 protein.

TRBJ1-1	TRBV12-3/TRBV12-4	CASSLAGQVNTEAFF
TRBJ2-3	TRBV29-1	CSATRLAGVADTQYF
TRBJ2-3	TRBV20-1	CSARDPRQSTDTQYF
TRBJ1-1	TRBV6-1	CASHLDRGNTEAFF
TRBJ2-2	TRBV12-3/TRBV12-4	CASSRQGTAGELFF
TRBJ1-6	TRBV10-3	CAIRQDNSPLHF
TRBJ2-5	TRBV18	CASSPREKETQYF
TRBJ1-1	TRBV18	CASSPGPVGGPRTEAFF
TRBJ2-1	TRBV9	CASSVQDGYNEQFF
TRBJ2-1	TRBV5-4	CASSLGGLAGVINEQFF
TRBJ2-3	TRBV19	CAAQGQNTDTQYF
TRBJ2-3	TRBV27	CASSPGLLTQYF
TRBJ2-5	TRBV18	CASSPSKVRETQYF
TRBJ2-5	TRBV29-1	CSVVGGAGETQYF
TRBJ2-5	TRBV20-1	CSARVAGEGKTQYF
TRBJ1-1	TRBV20-1	CSARVGPETEAFF
TRBJ2-7	TRBV5-1	CASSPGAGGPQEQYF
TRBJ2-2	TRBV20-1	CSAAGTMNTGELFF
TRBJ2-7	TRBV29-1	CSVDPGTYEQYF
TRBJ2-3	TRBV7-2	CASSLVGRTVTDTQYF
TRBJ2-2	TRBV19	CASTSNRNTGELFF
TRBJ2-5	TRBV7-2	CASSLDALEGETQYF
TRBJ1-3	TRBV3-1	CASSQGGQTGNTIYF
TRBJ2-5	TRBV5-1	CASSLAAAGVQETQYF
TRBJ1-4	TRBV30	CAWGSEGLANEKLFF
TRBJ2-7	TRBV7-9	CASSITLAGGREQYF
TRBJ2-5	TRBV7-9	CASSLFLVGTQYF
TRBJ2-7	TRBV5-5	CASSPRTGISYEQYF
TRBJ2-6	TRBV3-1	CASSLRDRGYRSGANVLTF
TRBJ2-3	TRBV5-6	CASSLSGGAATDTQYF
TRBJ2-2	TRBV4-3	CASSNAGLAGGPNTGELFF
TRBJ2-1	TRBV20-1	CSAQLAGHEQFF
TRBJ2-2	TRBV12-3/TRBV12-4	CASIPGRHPGELFF
TRBJ2-5	TRBV11-1	CASSLAGRTKQETQYF
TRBJ2-2	TRBV7-2	CASKAWTVGRGGGGTGELFF
TRBJ2-3	TRBV9	CASSPSSGDTQYF
TRBJ2-7	TRBV4-3	CASSQDLIHEQYF
TRBJ1-2	TRBV12-3/TRBV12-4	CASSFWGRANYGYTF
TRBJ2-1	TRBV30	CAWSVRQSQFF
TRBJ2-3	TRBV20-1	CSARRGSTDTQYF
TRBJ1-2	TRBV6-1	CASSSPGRRGYTF
TRBJ1-2	TRBV29-1	CSVVGGTGVNYGYTF
TRBJ1-1	TRBV6-1	CASSMQGAANTEAFF
TRBJ2-7	TRBV27	CASSNDPGGSYEQYF
TRBJ2-3	TRBV5-1	CASSLTVAGAPDTQYF
TRBJ2-3	TRBV20-1	CSARSTYRGRDTDTQYF
TRBJ1-4	TRBV20-1	CSARDWGTGATNEKLFF
TRBJ1-1	TRBV5-1	CASSLEGRRNTEAFF
TRBJ2-5	TRBV20-1	CSATIGGGAGETQYF
TRBJ2-2	TRBV6-1	CASYRGLLNTGELFF
TRBJ2-1	TRBV20-1	CSARAPANEQFF
TRBJ1-1	TRBV29-1	CSVADRVYTEAFF
TRBJ1-2	TRBV12-3/TRBV12-4	CATRLDRRIYGYTF
TRBJ2-2	TRBV15	CATSSQVTGELFF
TRBJ2-2	TRBV12-3/TRBV12-4	CASRLGTTWNTGELFF
TRBJ1-2	TRBV20-1	CSARTPGQVYTF
TRBJ2-1	TRBV29-1	CSVHRGRNEQFF